Each of the 6 T cell receptor beta chains below was sequenced from the same sample in a study of memory CD4+ T cells and cytomegalovirus serostatus. Some clones are missing from TCRdb's copy, which holds only in-frame ones; the method was immunoSEQ multiplex PCR. The repertoire includes roughly 50,000 clones, more than 65% of them detected once, and around 0.5% sits in the top ten. The sort gate was single viable CD3+CD4+CD8-CD45RO+ cells for memory CD4+ T cells. The sequenced sample was memory CD4+ T cells from blood. The receptors shown here come from an adult in good health and CMV-seronegative. Some clones in this sample may be carry-over from other donors' samples.

The CDR3 loop reads CASSPGTGGAAANEKLFF. The CDR3 nucleotides read TGTGCCAGCTCACCCGGGACAGGGGGCGCGGCGGCTAATGAAAAACTGTTTTTT. V and J are TRBV18 and TRBJ1-4, with 12 bases aligning to TRBD1. CDR3 length: 18 residues. V was pared by 3 bases and J by 3 bases, with 8 bases of the junction left unmatched. The V gene's germline CDR1 is KGHSH and CDR2 LQKENI.

This clone was found once. The chain couples TRBV5-5 to TRBJ1-6; the D is unclear. Germline loops: CDR1 SGHKS, CDR2 YYEKEE (reference sequence). Trimming took 4 bases from V and 5 from J, leaving 10 bases between them. CDR3 size: 14 residues. The CDR3 is CASSLGNHNSPLHF. The CDR3 DNA reads TGTGCCAGCAGCCTGGGTAATCATAATTCACCCCTCCACTTT.

The CDR3 protein is CASSPGSSNTEAFF. The CDR3 region has the DNA TGTGCCAGCAGCCCCGGGTCATCGAACACTGAAGCTTTCTTT. J is TRBJ1-1 and V is TRBV7-9, with unresolved D. V was shortened by 5 bases and J by 1 base, with 11 bases between the two germline ends. The V gene's germline CDR1 is SEHNR and CDR2 FQNEAQ (reference sequence). This CDR3 region has 14 residues.

This chain uses TRBV20-1 with TRBJ2-7, with D unclear. CDR1 DFQATT and CDR2 SNEGSKA come from the germline V gene (reference sequence). This CDR3 comprises 10 residues. V was trimmed by 6 bases and J by 4 bases, leaving 7 bases between them. The CDR3 spells CSAGTYEQYF. CDR3 DNA sequence: TGCAGTGCCGGAACTTACGAGCAGTACTTC.

The chain combines TRBV7-3 with TRBJ2-3; 7 nucleotides match TRBD2. V shed 2 bases and J 9 bases; nucleotides not matched to a gene: 8. The CDR3 length is 14 residues. Looked up from germline, CDR1 is SGHTA and CDR2 is FQGTGA. In DNA form, the CDR3 reads TGTGCCAGCAGCTTAGGGGCGGGAGTAACGACGCAGTATTTT. It translates to CASSLGAGVTTQYF.

The chain has TRBV7-2 and TRBJ2-3; a possible D gene is TRBD2 (5 bases). Germline lookup yields CDR1 SGHTA and CDR2 FQGNSA. The CDR3 consists of 14 residues. With 10 bases removed from V and 0 bases from J, the gap between germline ends came to 14 bases. CDR3 residues: CAIRVGASTDTQYF. The CDR3 bases are TGTGCCATCCGGGTGGGAGCAAGCACAGATACGCAGTATTTT. Together with reference TRBV7-2 and TRBJ2-3, the CDR3 gives the full variable domain: GAGVSQSPSNKVTEKGKDVELRCDPISGHTALYWYRQSLGQGLEFLIYFQGNSAPDKSGLPSDRFSAERTGGSVSTLTIQRTQQEDSAVYLCAIRVGASTDTQYFGPGTRLTVL.